These T cell receptor beta chains were read from a single sample in a study of blood T cell repertoires in COVID-19. Repertoires were generated with immunoSEQ multiplex PCR, while TCRdb's copy carries only in-frame clones and drops some. The table records about 80,000 clones, about four fifths of them present only once. Sequences were obtained from peripheral blood. The receptor source for this set is a human donor in a cohort sampled during active COVID-19. CDR3s include the opening cysteine and the closing phenylalanine or tryptophan. Each record gives: J gene, V gene, D gene, clone size, CDR3 protein, CDR3 DNA. The D gene is left open where the match is weak. For some rows the clone size is stated as once, few or many, or as a class when expanded; others skip it.

j_call: TRBJ2-2; v_call: TRBV6-5; d_call: NA; clone_size: NA; cdr3_aa: CASRTGTKNTGELFF; cdr3_nt: TGTGCCAGCAGAACCGGGACAAAGAACACCGGGGAGCTGTTTTTT
j_call: TRBJ1-2; v_call: TRBV6-5; d_call: NA; clone_size: NA; cdr3_aa: CASRTEAGNYGYTF; cdr3_nt: TGTGCCAGCAGGACCGAGGCGGGCAACTATGGCTACACCTTC
j_call: TRBJ2-2; v_call: TRBV24-1; d_call: NA; clone_size: NA; cdr3_aa: CATSDPGWAINTGELFF; cdr3_nt: TGTGCCACCAGTGATCCAGGGTGGGCTATTAACACCGGGGAGCTGTTTTTT
j_call: TRBJ1-2; v_call: TRBV28; d_call: TRBD1; clone_size: NA; cdr3_aa: CASRAPGQNYGYTF; cdr3_nt: TGTGCCAGCAGAGCCCCGGGACAGAACTATGGCTACACCTTC
j_call: TRBJ2-3; v_call: TRBV6-5; d_call: NA; clone_size: NA; cdr3_aa: CANQGGADTQYF; cdr3_nt: TGTGCCAACCAGGGGGGCGCAGATACGCAGTATTTT
j_call: TRBJ1-5; v_call: TRBV7-2; d_call: TRBD1; clone_size: NA; cdr3_aa: CASSPGQGDQPQHF; cdr3_nt: TGTGCCAGCAGCCCCGGACAGGGCGACCAGCCCCAGCATTTT
j_call: TRBJ2-7; v_call: TRBV30; d_call: TRBD1; clone_size: once; cdr3_aa: CAWSGTGFYEQYF; cdr3_nt: TGTGCCTGGAGTGGGACAGGGTTCTACGAGCAGTACTTC
j_call: TRBJ1-1; v_call: TRBV30; d_call: TRBD1; clone_size: NA; cdr3_aa: CAWDQGVTNTEAFF; cdr3_nt: TGTGCCTGGGACCAGGGGGTTACGAACACTGAAGCTTTCTTT
j_call: TRBJ2-3; v_call: TRBV7-6; d_call: NA; clone_size: NA; cdr3_aa: CASSSSPQRGTDTQYF; cdr3_nt: TGTGCCAGCAGCTCCTCCCCGCAGCGGGGCACAGATACGCAGTATTTT
j_call: TRBJ2-7; v_call: TRBV2; d_call: NA; clone_size: NA; cdr3_aa: CASSEQGLYEQYF; cdr3_nt: TGTGCCAGCAGCGAACAGGGACTCTACGAGCAGTACTTC
j_call: TRBJ1-1; v_call: TRBV11-2; d_call: NA; clone_size: NA; cdr3_aa: CASDEHTGPNTEAFF; cdr3_nt: TGTGCCAGCGACGAACATACAGGACCGAACACTGAAGCTTTCTTT
j_call: TRBJ2-7; v_call: TRBV10-1; d_call: TRBD1; clone_size: once; cdr3_aa: CASIHRGPRIYEQYF; cdr3_nt: TGCGCCAGCATCCACAGGGGCCCTCGCATCTACGAGCAGTACTTC
j_call: TRBJ1-6; v_call: TRBV7-9; d_call: TRBD1; clone_size: NA; cdr3_aa: CASSGDRGLSYNSPLHF; cdr3_nt: TGTGCCAGCAGCGGAGACAGGGGCCTCTCCTATAATTCACCCCTCCACTTT
j_call: TRBJ1-6; v_call: TRBV3-1/TRBV3-2; d_call: NA; clone_size: NA; cdr3_aa: CASSQDGGRANSPLHF; cdr3_nt: TGTGCCAGCAGCCAAGACGGGGGACGGGCCAATTCACCCCTCCACTTT
j_call: TRBJ2-6; v_call: TRBV4-1; d_call: TRBD1; clone_size: NA; cdr3_aa: CASSQAQGQGALGANVLTF; cdr3_nt: TGCGCCAGCAGCCAAGCCCAGGGACAGGGGGCGCTTGGGGCCAACGTCCTGACTTTC
j_call: TRBJ2-3; v_call: TRBV2; d_call: TRBD2; clone_size: NA; cdr3_aa: CASQQGLAGSTDTQYF; cdr3_nt: TGTGCCAGCCAGCAGGGACTAGCGGGATCCACAGATACGCAGTATTTT
j_call: TRBJ2-1; v_call: TRBV28; d_call: NA; clone_size: NA; cdr3_aa: CASSRLNNEQFF; cdr3_nt: TGTGCCAGCAGTCGACTAAACAATGAGCAGTTCTTC
j_call: TRBJ1-2; v_call: TRBV25-1; d_call: TRBD1; clone_size: few; cdr3_aa: CASTRTGTFYF; cdr3_nt: TGTGCCAGCACGAGGACAGGGACGTTTTACTTC
j_call: TRBJ1-5; v_call: TRBV6-2/TRBV6-3; d_call: TRBD1; clone_size: NA; cdr3_aa: CASSYTGTGASNQPQHF; cdr3_nt: TGTGCCAGCAGTTACACCGGGACAGGGGCCAGCAATCAGCCCCAGCATTTT
j_call: TRBJ2-3; v_call: TRBV6-1; d_call: TRBD2; clone_size: NA; cdr3_aa: CASSEVAGSTDTQYF; cdr3_nt: TGTGCCAGCAGTGAAGTAGCGGGCAGCACAGATACGCAGTATTTT
j_call: TRBJ2-1; v_call: TRBV20-1; d_call: TRBD2; clone_size: NA; cdr3_aa: CSACETSGRGEQFF; cdr3_nt: TGCAGTGCTTGTGAAACTAGCGGGAGAGGTGAGCAGTTCTTC
j_call: TRBJ2-1; v_call: TRBV11-3; d_call: TRBD2; clone_size: NA; cdr3_aa: CASSLDRASGRASEQFF; cdr3_nt: TGTGCCAGCAGCTTAGATCGGGCTAGCGGGAGAGCTAGTGAGCAGTTCTTC
j_call: TRBJ2-2; v_call: TRBV5-1; d_call: TRBD1; clone_size: NA; cdr3_aa: CASSLAGQGAGELFF; cdr3_nt: TGCGCCAGCAGCTTGGCGGGGCAGGGGGCCGGGGAGCTGTTTTTT
j_call: TRBJ2-5; v_call: TRBV5-8; d_call: NA; clone_size: NA; cdr3_aa: CASSDGRTSGETQYF; cdr3_nt: TGTGCCAGCAGCGACGGACGGACTTCGGGAGAGACCCAGTACTTC
j_call: TRBJ2-2; v_call: TRBV28; d_call: TRBD1; clone_size: NA; cdr3_aa: CASRGAGGTGELFF; cdr3_nt: TGTGCCAGCAGAGGGGCAGGGGGTACCGGGGAGCTGTTTTTT
j_call: TRBJ1-6; v_call: TRBV9; d_call: NA; clone_size: NA; cdr3_aa: CASSETGMENSPLHF; cdr3_nt: TGTGCCAGCAGCGAGACAGGAATGGAGAATTCACCCCTCCACTTT
j_call: TRBJ2-3; v_call: TRBV7-9; d_call: TRBD2; clone_size: NA; cdr3_aa: CASSTPGTSGSDTQYF; cdr3_nt: TGTGCCAGCAGCACCCCCGGGACTAGCGGTTCAGATACGCAGTATTTT
j_call: TRBJ2-2; v_call: TRBV19; d_call: NA; clone_size: once; cdr3_aa: CASDPQGIGSGELFF; cdr3_nt: TGTGCCAGTGACCCACAGGGAATAGGCTCCGGGGAGCTGTTTTTT
j_call: TRBJ2-2; v_call: TRBV5-4; d_call: NA; clone_size: NA; cdr3_aa: CASSNRGSANTGELFF; cdr3_nt: TGTGCCAGCAGCAACCGGGGGTCCGCGAACACCGGGGAGCTGTTTTTT
j_call: TRBJ2-1; v_call: TRBV10-2; d_call: TRBD2; clone_size: NA; cdr3_aa: CASRALAGGPRPYNEQFF; cdr3_nt: TGCGCCAGCAGAGCCTTAGCGGGGGGGCCGCGCCCCTACAATGAGCAGTTCTTC
j_call: TRBJ1-1; v_call: TRBV15; d_call: TRBD1; clone_size: NA; cdr3_aa: CATSASSRGLSEAFF; cdr3_nt: TGTGCCACCAGCGCATCGAGCAGGGGGCTTTCTGAAGCTTTCTTT
j_call: TRBJ2-7; v_call: TRBV7-3; d_call: TRBD1; clone_size: NA; cdr3_aa: CASSQGDSTSYEQYF; cdr3_nt: TGTGCCAGCAGCCAGGGGGACAGTACCTCCTACGAGCAGTACTTC
j_call: TRBJ2-5; v_call: TRBV7-6; d_call: NA; clone_size: NA; cdr3_aa: CASSSAGQYQETQYF; cdr3_nt: TGTGCCAGCAGCTCGGCCGGACAGTACCAAGAGACCCAGTACTTC
j_call: TRBJ2-4; v_call: TRBV29-1; d_call: TRBD1; clone_size: NA; cdr3_aa: CSVERTGGNIQYF; cdr3_nt: TGCAGCGTTGAAAGGACAGGGGGAAACATTCAGTACTTC
j_call: TRBJ2-1; v_call: TRBV24-1; d_call: TRBD2; clone_size: NA; cdr3_aa: CATTPLAGGVNEQFF; cdr3_nt: TGTGCCACCACCCCACTAGCGGGGGGTGTCAATGAGCAGTTCTTC
j_call: TRBJ1-5; v_call: TRBV2; d_call: NA; clone_size: NA; cdr3_aa: CASTPGSFGQPQHF; cdr3_nt: TGTGCCAGCACCCCTGGGTCCTTCGGGCAGCCCCAGCATTTT
j_call: TRBJ2-5; v_call: TRBV2; d_call: TRBD2; clone_size: NA; cdr3_aa: CASSGLAGGAETQYF; cdr3_nt: TGTGCCAGCAGTGGTCTAGCGGGAGGGGCTGAGACCCAGTACTTC
j_call: TRBJ2-7; v_call: TRBV5-6; d_call: TRBD2; clone_size: NA; cdr3_aa: CASSFPLAGVYEQYF; cdr3_nt: TGTGCCAGCAGCTTCCCACTAGCGGGAGTTTACGAGCAGTACTTC
j_call: TRBJ2-7; v_call: TRBV7-2; d_call: TRBD1; clone_size: NA; cdr3_aa: CASRKDRGSYEQYF; cdr3_nt: TGTGCCAGCAGAAAGGACAGGGGCAGTTACGAGCAGTACTTC
j_call: TRBJ2-3; v_call: TRBV19; d_call: NA; clone_size: NA; cdr3_aa: CASSWSAGSTDTQYF; cdr3_nt: TGTGCCAGTAGTTGGAGTGCGGGATCTACAGATACGCAGTATTTT